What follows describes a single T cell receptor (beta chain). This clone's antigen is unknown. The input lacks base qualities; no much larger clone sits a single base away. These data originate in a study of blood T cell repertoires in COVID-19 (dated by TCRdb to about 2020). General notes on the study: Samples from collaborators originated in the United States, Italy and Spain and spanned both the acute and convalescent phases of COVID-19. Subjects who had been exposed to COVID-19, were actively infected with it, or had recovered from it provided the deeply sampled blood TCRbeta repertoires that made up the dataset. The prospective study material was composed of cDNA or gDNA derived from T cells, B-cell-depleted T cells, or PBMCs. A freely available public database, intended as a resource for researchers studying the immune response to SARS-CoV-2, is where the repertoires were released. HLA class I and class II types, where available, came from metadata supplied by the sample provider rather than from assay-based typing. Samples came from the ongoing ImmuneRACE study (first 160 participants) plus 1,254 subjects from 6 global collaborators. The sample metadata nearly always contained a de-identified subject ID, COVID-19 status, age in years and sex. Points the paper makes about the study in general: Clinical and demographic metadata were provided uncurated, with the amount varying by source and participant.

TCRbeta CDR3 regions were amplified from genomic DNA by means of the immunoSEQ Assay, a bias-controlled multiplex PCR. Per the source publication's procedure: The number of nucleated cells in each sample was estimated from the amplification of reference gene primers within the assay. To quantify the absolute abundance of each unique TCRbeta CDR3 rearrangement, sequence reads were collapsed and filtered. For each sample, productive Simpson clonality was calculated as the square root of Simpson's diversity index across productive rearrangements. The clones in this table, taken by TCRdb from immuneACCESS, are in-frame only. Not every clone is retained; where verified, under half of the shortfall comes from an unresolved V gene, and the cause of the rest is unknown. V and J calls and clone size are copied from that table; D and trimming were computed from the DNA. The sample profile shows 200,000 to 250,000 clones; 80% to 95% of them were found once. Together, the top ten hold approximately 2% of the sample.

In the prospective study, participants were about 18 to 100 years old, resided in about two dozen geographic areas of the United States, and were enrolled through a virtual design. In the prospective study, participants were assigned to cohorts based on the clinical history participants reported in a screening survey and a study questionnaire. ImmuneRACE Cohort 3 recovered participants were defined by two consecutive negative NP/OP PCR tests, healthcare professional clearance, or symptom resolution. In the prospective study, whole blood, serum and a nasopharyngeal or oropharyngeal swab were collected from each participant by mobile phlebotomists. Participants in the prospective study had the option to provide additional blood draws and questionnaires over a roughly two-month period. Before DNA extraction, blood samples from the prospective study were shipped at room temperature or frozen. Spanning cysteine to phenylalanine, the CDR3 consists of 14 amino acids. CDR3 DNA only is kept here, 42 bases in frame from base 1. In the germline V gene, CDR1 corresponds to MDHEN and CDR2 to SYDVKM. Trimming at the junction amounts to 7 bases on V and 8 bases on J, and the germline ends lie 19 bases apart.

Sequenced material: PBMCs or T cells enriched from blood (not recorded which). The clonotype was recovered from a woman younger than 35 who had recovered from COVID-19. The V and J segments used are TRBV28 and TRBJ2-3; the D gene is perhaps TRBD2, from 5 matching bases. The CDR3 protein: CASTNRRGPATQYF. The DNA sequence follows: TGTGCCAGCACTAACCGGCGAGGGCCCGCTACGCAGTATTTT.